One and the same sample provided the 7 T cell receptor beta chains below, sequenced in a study of immune evolution from preneoplasia to lung adenocarcinoma. The repertoire was sequenced with immunoSEQ multiplex PCR; TCRdb's copy has only in-frame clones and lacks some. The top ten hold 4% to 5% of the sample, which has about 14,000 clones, about 82% seen once. Material: FFPE minimally invasive lung adenocarcinoma tissue. These receptor sequences come from a person between 70 and 80 years old with lung adenocarcinoma.

This clone was counted between two and nine times. The chain is built from TRBV5-6 and TRBJ1-3; D is ambiguous. CDR1 and CDR2 from the germline V gene are SGHDT and YYEEEE. Trimming shortened V by 4 bases and J by 1 base, and 18 bases separated the two germline ends. This CDR3 has 17 residues. This chain's CDR3 is CASSLSTSGSSGNTIYF. In DNA, the CDR3 is TGTGCCAGCAGCCTCTCAACATCAGGAAGTTCTGGAAACACCATATATTTT.

The chain employs TRBV19 and TRBJ2-1, with D possibly matching TRBD1 (5 bases). CDR3 length: 14 amino acids. CDR1 and CDR2 from the germline V gene are LNHDA and SQIVND (reference sequence). The V end lost 1 base, the J end lost 4 bases, and 8 bases lay between the germline ends. CDR3 DNA: TGTGCCAGTAGTATAGGACAGAGGTACAATGAGCAGTTCTTC. Translated: CASSIGQRYNEQFF.

The gene calls are TRBV7-8 and TRBJ1-5, with a weak D call TRBD1 (6 bases). This CDR3 contains 14 residues. CDR1 is SGHVS and CDR2 is FQNEAQ in the germline V gene. Trimming shortened V by 5 bases and J by 3 bases, and 11 bases separated the two germline ends. The CDR3 DNA reads as TGTGCCAGCAGCATGAGACAGGTCAATCAGCCCCAGCATTTT. Protein: CASSMRQVNQPQHF.

The chain couples TRBV19 to TRBJ2-2; D call uncertain. Deletions cut 7 bases from V and 0 bases from J, with 15 bases between. CDR1 LNHDA and CDR2 SQIVND come from the germline V gene (reference sequence). The CDR3 runs to 16 residues. The CDR3 nucleotides read TGTGCCAGTAAGGTAGCTGGACGGACGAACACCGGGGAGCTGTTTTTT. It is translated as CASKVAGRTNTGELFF.

This clone was seen once. This CDR3 reads CASSALSGSSHTEQFF. The CDR3 DNA sequence: TGTGCCAGCAGCGCCCTTAGCGGGAGCTCCCACACTGAGCAGTTCTTC. J is TRBJ2-1 and V is TRBV9; 9 bases line up with TRBD2. J gave up 9 bases and V 3 bases, and 13 bases lay outside the gene matches. This CDR3 comprises 16 residues. CDR1 is SGDLS and CDR2 is YYNGEE in the germline V gene. Full variable domain (rest looked up from reference TRBV9 and TRBJ2-1): DSGVTQTPKHLITATGQRVTLRCSPRSGDLSVYWYQQSLDQGLQFLIQYYNGEERAKGNILERFSAQQFPDLHSELNLSSLELGDSALYFCASSALSGSSHTEQFFGPGTRLTVL.

CDR3 DNA: TGTGCCAGCAGTTACTCTGTGCATGGCACCGGGGAGCTGTTTTTT. This codes for CASSYSVHGTGELFF. V is TRBV6-5 and J is TRBJ2-2; no reliable D call. The CDR3 totals 15 residues. Germline loops: CDR1 MNHEY, CDR2 SVGAGI. The V end was cut by 0 bases, the J end by 4 bases, with 9 bases between.

The genes are TRBV5-6 and TRBJ2-5; D might be TRBD1 or TRBD2, each matching 5 bases. This CDR3 comprises 15 residues. Per the germline V gene, CDR1 is SGHDT and CDR2 is YYEEEE. With 0 bases removed from V and 5 bases from J, the gap between germline ends came to 14 bases. The CDR3 sequence: CASSLGDRQRETQYF. Here the CDR3 DNA reads TGTGCCAGCAGCTTGGGGGACCGCCAAAGGGAGACCCAGTACTTC.